This T cell receptor (beta chain) was identified in a study of immune cell composition in non-small cell lung cancer. Profiling relied on immunoSEQ multiplex PCR, and the TCRdb table lists in-frame clones only, not all of them. The sample carries several thousand clones, about 66% recorded once. Of note for this clone: The antigen is unknown.

The CDR3 is 13 residues long. Germline V lookup: CDR1 LNHDA, CDR2 SQIVND (reference sequence). V was pared by 3 bases and J by 7 bases, with 2 bases of the junction left unmatched. The normal lung sample lay at least 3 cm, and maximally far, from the tumour. Study-wide points: Tumour-associated clones >0.5% occurred in about a third of adenocarcinomas, less than 80% of squamous.

The sequencing input was non-adjacent lung tissue. The V gene is TRBV19, the J gene TRBJ1-1; 10 nucleotides agree with TRBD1. This receptor was identified in a human donor with non-small cell lung cancer. The CDR3 here is CASSMTGGYEAFF. DNA for the CDR3: TGTGCCAGTAGTATGACAGGGGGCTATGAAGCTTTCTTT.